The 8 T cell receptor beta chains below were found in one sample sequenced in a study of vaccination effects on CD4 cells after COVID-19. After roughly ten days in culture, the CD4+ T cells were isolated. The method was immunoSEQ multiplex PCR; TCRdb's version includes in-frame clones alone and lacks a portion of them. The sample includes about 37,000 clones, 60% to 75% of them seen just once. Their antigen targets remain unknown. The sample here was CD4+ T cells from PBMCs cultured without peptide, taken before COVID-19 vaccination. These receptor sequences come from a human donor who received a COVID-19 vaccine.

This clone was seen only once. The V call is TRBV6-2 or TRBV6-3, the J call TRBJ2-7; 8 bases line up with TRBD2. This CDR3 has 14 residues. With 5 bases clipped from V and 6 bases from J, the junction kept 9 bases outside the gene matches. Germline V gives CDR1 MNHEY, CDR2 SVGEGT. This CDR3 reads CASSMSGGEPEQYF. CDR3 nucleotides: TGTGCCAGCAGTATGAGCGGGGGAGAACCCGAGCAGTACTTC.

The chain combines TRBV20-1 with TRBJ1-2; D is unclear. With 3 bases removed from V and 6 bases from J, the gap between germline ends came to 5 bases. The CDR3 contains 10 residues. Germline V gene data show CDR1 as DFQATT and CDR2 as SNEGSKA (reference sequence). The CDR3 loop reads CSARIDGYTF. CDR3 DNA sequence: TGCAGTGCTAGGATAGATGGCTACACCTTC.

The chain links TRBV6-1 to TRBJ2-3, with a possible D match to TRBD2 (7 bases). CDR1 and CDR2 (germline): MNHNS, SASEGT. The CDR3 runs to 14 residues. The V gene lost 2 bases and the J gene lost 3 bases, with 9 bases spanning the gap. CDR3 nucleotides: TGTGCCAGCAGTGAAAGGGGGGGTACAGATACGCAGTATTTT. This encodes CASSERGGTDTQYF.

The gene calls are TRBV2 and TRBJ1-1; D gene uncertain. Germline CDR1 and CDR2: SNHLY and FYNNEI. The CDR3 consists of 15 residues. The ends were cut back, 2 bases at V and 2 bases at J, with 12 bases in the middle. The CDR3 DNA is TGTGCCAGCAGTGAAAACGGGAACCTCAACACTGAAGCTTTCTTT. It is translated as CASSENGNLNTEAFF.

In its sample, this clone was seen a few times. The CDR3 sequence is CASSQANTGELFF. CDR3 nucleotide sequence: TGTGCCAGCAGCCAAGCGAACACCGGGGAGCTGTTTTTT. The chain employs TRBV3-1 (or the pseudogene TRBV3-2) and TRBJ2-2, with unresolved D. CDR3 length: 13 residues. Germline CDR1 reads LGHDT; CDR2 reads YNNKEL (reference sequence). Trimming stripped 1 base from V and 0 bases from J, with 0 bases between.

The chain has TRBV5-4 and TRBJ2-7, with 7 bases identical to TRBD1. The CDR3 is 16 amino acids. The J segment lost 6 bases and the V segment lost 0 bases, leaving 12 bases of the junction unmatched. Germline-derived CDR1 and CDR2 are SGHNT and YYREEE (reference sequence). CDR3 in amino acids: CASSLALGQVQPEQYF. The CDR3 bases are TGTGCCAGCAGCTTGGCCCTCGGACAGGTGCAGCCCGAGCAGTACTTC. Complete variable domain (other parts from reference TRBV5-4 and TRBJ2-7): ETGVTQSPTHLIKTRGQQVTLRCSSQSGHNTVSWYQQALGQGPQFIFQYYREEENGRGNFPPRFSGLQFPNYSSELNVNALELDDSALYLCASSLALGQVQPEQYFGPGTRLTVT.

The V gene is TRBV20-1, the J gene TRBJ1-5; possibly TRBD1 for D (6 bases). Deletions cut 3 bases from V and 2 bases from J, with 17 bases between. The CDR3 has 16 residues. From germline, CDR1 is DFQATT and CDR2 SNEGSKA (reference sequence). Here the CDR3 reads CSASRLSPGGNQPQHF. In DNA form, the CDR3 reads TGCAGTGCTAGTAGGCTCTCTCCAGGGGGCAATCAGCCCCAGCATTTT.

The rearrangement joins TRBV30 to TRBJ1-6; D is unclear. CDR3 size: 13 residues. CDR1 and CDR2 (germline): GTSNPN, SVGIG (reference sequence). The V end lost 4 bases, the J end lost 6 bases, and 10 bases lay between the germline ends. The CDR3 is CAWTPGLNSPLHF. Here the CDR3 DNA reads TGTGCCTGGACCCCTGGGCTTAATTCACCCCTCCACTTT.